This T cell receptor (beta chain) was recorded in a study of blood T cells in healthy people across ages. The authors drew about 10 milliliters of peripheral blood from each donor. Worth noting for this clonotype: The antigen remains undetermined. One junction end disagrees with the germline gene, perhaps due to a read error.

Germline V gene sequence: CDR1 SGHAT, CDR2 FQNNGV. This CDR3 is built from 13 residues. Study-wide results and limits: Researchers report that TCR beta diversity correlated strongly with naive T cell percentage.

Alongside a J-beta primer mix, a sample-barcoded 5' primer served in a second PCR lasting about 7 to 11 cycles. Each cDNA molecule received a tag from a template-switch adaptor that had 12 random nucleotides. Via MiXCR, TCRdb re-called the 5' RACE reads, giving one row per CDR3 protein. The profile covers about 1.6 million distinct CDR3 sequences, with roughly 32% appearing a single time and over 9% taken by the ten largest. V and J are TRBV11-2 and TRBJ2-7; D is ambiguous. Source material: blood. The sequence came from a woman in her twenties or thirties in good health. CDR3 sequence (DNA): TGTGCCAGCACCTTAGGAATTCGGAGCGAGCAGTACTTC. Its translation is CASTLGIRSEQYF.